One and the same sample provided the 32 T cell receptor beta chains below, sequenced in a study of regulatory T cells in long-lasting Graves disease. The time point is: persistent/refractory GD, antithyroid drugs over 5 years with positive TRAb. Construction of the TCR library relied on RNA isolated from PBMCs. Arm-PCR of CDR3 regions and iRepertoire HTBI primers were the basis on which TCR beta libraries were built. TCRdb fed the multiplex PCR reads into MiXCR, producing one record per CDR3 protein. The profile covers over 650,000 distinct CDR3 sequences, with 25% to 30% appearing a single time and 40% to 50% taken by the ten largest. The sequencing here drew on peripheral blood mononuclear cells (PBMCs), taken when the disease was refractory, from a patient treated with antithyroid drugs. The receptor set was obtained from a female donor with Graves disease.

The sample holds many counts of this clonotype. The chain couples TRBV27 to TRBJ1-2, with D possibly TRBD1 on 6 matching bases. The CDR3 consists of 16 residues. Germline CDR1 is MNHEY and CDR2 is SMNVEV (reference sequence). The germline V and J ends were trimmed by 0 bases and 7 bases, with 18 bases remaining between them. The CDR3 DNA reads as TGTGCCAGCAGTTTATCGTATCGGCAGGGGCTGTGTGGCTACACCTTC. As protein: CASSLSYRQGLCGYTF.

This clonotype was recorded many times. The gene calls are TRBV20-1 and TRBJ2-4, with 7 bases identical to TRBD1. Germline V CDR1 and CDR2: DFQATT, SNEGSKA (reference sequence). This CDR3 region has 16 residues. With 3 bases clipped from V and 3 bases from J, the junction kept 11 bases outside the gene matches. Here the CDR3 DNA reads TGCAGTGCTAGCATGGGACAGAATTTCCTCAAAAACATTCAGTACTTC. This gives the protein CSASMGQNFLKNIQYF.

This clonotype turned up a few times. This chain uses TRBV11-2 with TRBJ2-7; D is ambiguous. V was clipped by 0 bases and J by 8 bases, with 11 bases between them. The CDR3 has 13 residues. Per the germline V gene, CDR1 is SGHAT and CDR2 is FQNNGV. The CDR3 sequence: CASSLDRPDQQYF. The CDR3 DNA is TGTGCCAGCAGCTTAGATAGACCAGACCAGCAGTACTTC.

In its sample, this clonotype was seen many times. This rearrangement joins TRBV12-3 or TRBV12-4 to TRBJ1-1, with a possible D match to TRBD1 (5 bases). Trimming shortened V by 5 bases and J by 5 bases, and 12 bases separated the two germline ends. The CDR3 is made up of 13 amino acids. CDR3 loop: CASSLKGSTEAFF. Here the CDR3 DNA reads TGTGCCAGCAGTCTCAAGGGGTCGACTGAAGCTTTCTTT.

The rearrangement joins TRBV20-1 to TRBJ1-1, with D tentatively TRBD1 (6 bases). The germline V gene has CDR1 DFQATT and CDR2 SNEGSKA (reference sequence). V gave up 5 bases and J gave up 2 bases, with 15 bases separating them. This CDR3 region has 14 residues. CDR3 nucleotides: TGCAGTGCTGATAAGGGGGGGACCAACACTGAAGCTTTCTTT. This gives the protein CSADKGGTNTEAFF.

The chain links TRBV3-1 to TRBJ1-2; TRBD1 aligns across 8 bases. After removal of 3 bases from V and 8 bases from J, the junction contained 2 bases not matched to a gene. The germline CDR1 and CDR2 sequences are LGHDT and YNNKEL (reference sequence). CDR3 length equals 12 residues. This CDR3 reads CASSHQGAGYTF. The CDR3 DNA sequence: TGTGCCAGCAGCCATCAGGGGGCAGGCTACACCTTC.

This clonotype was seen a few times. The chain is built from TRBV18 and TRBJ1-1; TRBD1 matches at 8 bases. The V gene's germline CDR1 is KGHSH and CDR2 LQKENI. The V and J ends lost 2 bases and 1 base, in that order; junction bases with no gene match: 3. The CDR3 is made up of 15 amino acids. CDR3 sequence (DNA): TGTGCCAGCTCACCAACCGGACAGGGGAACACTGAAGCTTTCTTT. Its translation is CASSPTGQGNTEAFF.

In its sample, this clonotype was seen once. J is TRBJ1-5 and V is TRBV6-1; 10 bases align to TRBD1. The CDR3 runs to 17 residues. The V and J ends lost 10 bases and 4 bases, in that order; junction bases with no gene match: 16. The V gene's germline CDR1 is MNHNS and CDR2 SASEGT. In DNA, the CDR3 is TGTGCCACAGAAACCGGGACAGGGGTGGCAGGTAATCAGCCCCAGCATTTT. Translating gives CATETGTGVAGNQPQHF.

This clonotype has a handful of counts. J is TRBJ2-5 and V is TRBV20-1, with 8 bases lining up with TRBD2. The CDR3 is 15 residues long. Unmatched junction bases numbered 12, after V lost 5 bases and J lost 4 bases. CDR1 and CDR2 (germline): DFQATT, SNEGSKA (reference sequence). The CDR3 region has the DNA TGCAGTGCTCTACCGGGACTAGGGGCTTTAGAGACCCAGTACTTC. Its protein is CSALPGLGALETQYF.

V is TRBV2 and J is TRBJ1-5; weak D call: TRBD1 (6 bases). Germline CDR1 reads SNHLY; CDR2 reads FYNNEI. With 1 base removed from V and 4 bases from J, the gap between germline ends came to 20 bases. The CDR3 has 18 residues. As DNA, the CDR3 is TGTGCCAGCAGTGAAGAGAGTTCTGGGGGCAGATGGAATCAGCCCCAGCATTTT. Translation gives CASSEESSGGRWNQPQHF.

This clonotype was seen ten or more times. The chain employs TRBV6-1 and TRBJ1-2, with D possibly TRBD1 on 6 matching bases. V shed 4 bases and J shed 2 bases, with 11 bases lying between them. This CDR3 is 14 amino acids long. Per the germline V gene, CDR1 is MNHNS and CDR2 is SASEGT. CDR3 sequence (DNA): TGTGCCAGCAGTGGTGGGACAAGGAACTATGGCTACACCTTC. Residues: CASSGGTRNYGYTF.

The V and J genes are TRBV18 and TRBJ1-5, with a tentative D call TRBD1 (5 bases). The CDR3 is made up of 17 amino acids. V was cut by 2 bases and J by 0 bases, with 14 bases left in between. The germline CDR1 and CDR2 sequences are KGHSH and LQKENI. CDR3 sequence reads: CASSPGPGGDSNQPQHF. CDR3 in DNA: TGTGCCAGCTCACCAGGTCCCGGGGGTGATAGCAATCAGCCCCAGCATTTT.

There are many counts of this clonotype. As DNA, the CDR3 is TGTGCCAGCAAGGGCGGTGCGTCCTCCCGGTACGAGCAGTACTTC. It specifies CASKGGASSRYEQYF. The chain joins TRBV2 to TRBJ2-7; no definite D call. The CDR3 sequence is 15 residues long. Germline values: CDR1 SNHLY, CDR2 FYNNEI. The germline V and J ends were trimmed by 7 bases and 4 bases, with 20 bases remaining between them.

The chain couples TRBV15 to TRBJ2-7, with a tentative D call TRBD2 (7 bases). The CDR3 runs to 13 residues. V lost 4 bases and J lost 4, with 11 bases in between. Germline CDR1 LNHNV, CDR2 YYDKDF (reference sequence). CDR3 in amino acids: CATSTGGAYEQYF. In nucleotides, the CDR3 is TGTGCCACCAGCACGGGGGGCGCATACGAGCAGTACTTC.

This clonotype has only a few counts. This rearrangement joins TRBV2 to TRBJ2-7, with 7 bases aligning to TRBD1. V lost 6 bases, J lost 0 bases, and 8 bases stayed unmatched. Germline CDR1 and CDR2: SNHLY and FYNNEI. This CDR3 is 15 amino acids long. Here the CDR3 DNA reads TGTGCCAGCAGCCTTGGACAGGTTAGCTCCTACGAGCAGTACTTC. Its translation: CASSLGQVSSYEQYF.

The chain carries TRBV12-3 or TRBV12-4 and TRBJ1-5; D call uncertain. The CDR3 covers 14 residues. Between the trimmed V and J ends, which lost 1 base and 7 bases, there was a span of 11 bases. The CDR3: CASSLGRRVQPQHF. Written as DNA, the CDR3 is TGTGCCAGCAGTTTAGGCCGCCGGGTCCAGCCCCAGCATTTT.

The gene calls are TRBV5-1 and TRBJ2-6; a possible D gene is TRBD1 (5 bases). The V gene's germline CDR1 is SGHRS and CDR2 YFSETQ. CDR3 size: 18 residues. V was shortened by 7 bases and J by 0 bases, with 20 bases between the two germline ends. The CDR3 here is CASRTPTGHLSGANVLTF. The CDR3 nucleotides read TGCGCCAGCCGGACCCCTACAGGACACCTCTCTGGGGCCAACGTCCTGACTTTC.

This clonotype was counted a few times. CDR3 DNA sequence: TGTGCCAGCAGCTTAAGAGGGGGAGGAAACACCATATATTTT. Translating gives CASSLRGGGNTIYF. V usage is TRBV7-3 and J usage is TRBJ1-3, with D possibly matching TRBD1 (6 bases). Trimming took 1 base from V and 4 from J, leaving 8 bases between them. The CDR3 consists of 14 residues. Germline V gives CDR1 SGHTA, CDR2 FQGTGA.

This clonotype turned up a few times. CDR3 sequence reads: CASSIKGATEAFF. CDR3 DNA: TGTGCCAGTAGTATTAAGGGAGCGACTGAAGCTTTCTTT. The V and J genes are TRBV19 and TRBJ1-1; D not certain. The V gene's germline CDR1 is LNHDA and CDR2 SQIVND (reference sequence). Trimming took 3 bases from V and 5 from J, leaving 10 bases between them. CDR3 length equals 13 residues.

There are a few counts of this clonotype. V usage is TRBV6-1 and J usage is TRBJ1-1; D remains unclear. CDR1 is MNHNS, CDR2 SASEGT, per germline. The CDR3 is 11 amino acids. V was shortened by 7 bases and J by 9 bases, with 12 bases between the two germline ends. The CDR3 loop reads CASKGLTQAFF. The CDR3 DNA follows: TGTGCCAGCAAAGGGCTAACCCAAGCTTTCTTT.

This clonotype has only a few counts. The chain uses TRBV5-1 and TRBJ2-5, with 8 bases aligning to TRBD1. The V gene's germline CDR1 is SGHRS and CDR2 YFSETQ. With 4 bases clipped from V and 0 bases from J, the junction kept 2 bases outside the gene matches. This CDR3 has 14 amino acids. CDR3 region: CASSRTGYQETQYF. CDR3 DNA: TGCGCCAGCAGCAGGACAGGGTACCAAGAGACCCAGTACTTC.

Concerning this clonotype itself: At one of its ends the junction is not consistent with the germline gene, which may arise from a read error. The chain couples TRBV5-1 to TRBJ1-2, with unresolved D. There are 13 residues in the CDR3. Germline assignment: CDR1 SGHRS and CDR2 YFSETQ. DNA for the CDR3: TGCGCCAGCAGCTTGGGCAGTAACTGTGGCTACACCTTC. This codes for CASSLGSNCGYTF. The complete variable domain, with remaining parts taken from reference TRBV5-1 and TRBJ1-2, reads KAGVTQTPRYLIKTRGQQVTLSCSPISGHRSVSWYQQTPGQGLQFLFEYFSETQRNKGNFPGRFSGRQFSNSRSEMNVSTLELGDSALYLCASSLGSNCGYTFGSGTRLTVV.

The chain couples TRBV15 to TRBJ1-1; a possible D gene is TRBD1 (5 bases). The germline V gene has CDR1 LNHNV and CDR2 YYDKDF (reference sequence). V lost 0 bases and J lost 1, with 9 bases in between. This CDR3 is built from 15 residues. The CDR3 sequence: CATSRDYGGNTEAFF. The DNA of the CDR3 is TGTGCCACCAGCAGAGATTATGGGGGGAACACTGAAGCTTTCTTT. Full variable domain (missing parts from reference TRBV15 and TRBJ1-1): DAMVIQNPRYQVTQFGKPVTLSCSQTLNHNVMYWYQQKSSQAPKLLFHYYDKDFNNEADTPDNFQSRRPNTSFCFLDIRSPGLGDTAMYLCATSRDYGGNTEAFFGQGTRLTVV.

This clonotype was seen repeatedly, ten times or more. This sequence joins TRBV2 and TRBJ1-5; D not resolved. Looked up from germline, CDR1 is SNHLY and CDR2 is FYNNEI. This CDR3 contains 14 residues. V was cut by 3 bases and J by 4 bases, with 10 bases left in between. DNA of the CDR3: TGTGCCAGCAGTGACTTCAGAGCTAATCAGCCCCAGCATTTT. Translated: CASSDFRANQPQHF. Combining the CDR3 with reference TRBV2 and TRBJ1-5 gives the whole variable domain EPEVTQTPSHQVTQMGQEVILRCVPISNHLYFYWYRQILGQKVEFLVSFYNNEISEKSEIFDDQFSVERPDGSNFTLKIRSTKLEDSAMYFCASSDFRANQPQHFGDGTRLSIL.

This clonotype was observed many times. V and J are TRBV15 and TRBJ2-2, with unresolved D. CDR1 is LNHNV, CDR2 YYDKDF, per germline (reference sequence). The V gene lost 5 bases and the J gene lost 1 base, with 8 bases spanning the gap. The CDR3 has 14 residues. This CDR3 reads CATSGLENTGELFF. CDR3 in DNA: TGTGCCACCAGCGGGCTAGAGAACACCGGGGAGCTGTTTTTT.

This rearrangement joins TRBV9 to TRBJ2-7, with D possibly being TRBD1 or TRBD2 (5 bases each). In germline, CDR1 is SGDLS, CDR2 YYNGEE. V dropped 6 bases and J dropped 2 bases, with 15 bases sitting between them. This CDR3 region has 14 residues. In nucleotides, the CDR3 is TGTGCCAGCAACACCGGGACGGCTGCCTACGAGCAGTACTTC. It yields the protein CASNTGTAAYEQYF.

Of note for this clonotype: The junction departs from the called germline gene at one end, perhaps through a read error. The V call is TRBV20-1, the J call TRBJ2-2; a possible D gene is TRBD2 (5 bases). CDR1 DFQATT and CDR2 SNEGSKA come from the germline V gene (reference sequence). The CDR3 contains 15 residues. The DNA of the CDR3 is TGCAGTGCTAGAGATCACGACTCACCCACCGGGGAGCTGCTTTTT. The encoded protein is CSARDHDSPTGELLF.

This clonotype was observed many times. V is TRBV12-3 or TRBV12-4 and J is TRBJ2-7, with 9 bases fitting TRBD2. The CDR3 spans 15 residues. Unmatched junction bases numbered 6, after V lost 1 base and J lost 5 bases. In nucleotides, the CDR3 is TGTGCCAGCAGTTTAGTTGCGGGAGGGATAGACGAGCAGTACTTC. Translation: CASSLVAGGIDEQYF.

This clonotype was seen repeatedly, ten times or more. The chain has TRBV28 and TRBJ1-1; D not certain. From germline, CDR1 is MDHEN and CDR2 SYDVKM. Between the trimmed V and J ends, which lost 5 bases and 6 bases, there was a span of 16 bases. This CDR3 contains 14 residues. The CDR3 loop reads CASSRTPTVPEAFF. The CDR3 DNA reads as TGTGCCAGCAGTCGAACACCCACAGTCCCTGAAGCTTTCTTT.

This chain uses TRBV9 with TRBJ2-7; 8 positions agree with TRBD1. Germline V CDR1 and CDR2: SGDLS, YYNGEE. V shed 0 bases and J 5 bases; nucleotides not matched to a gene: 7. The CDR3 contains 15 residues. DNA of the CDR3: TGTGCCAGCAGCGTAGGGGGTTTGACAGGGGACGAGCAGTACTTC. This translates into CASSVGGLTGDEQYF.

This clonotype was observed a handful of times. The chain joins TRBV2 to TRBJ1-6, with D unresolved. Between the trimmed V and J ends, which lost 8 bases and 8 bases, there was a span of 22 bases. Germline V gene data show CDR1 as SNHLY and CDR2 as FYNNEI. There are 16 residues in the CDR3. The CDR3 region is CASVRFRQRLDSPLHF. In DNA, the CDR3 is TGTGCCAGCGTAAGGTTCCGTCAGCGGTTGGATTCACCCCTCCACTTT.

This clonotype was seen at least ten times. V and J are TRBV12-3 or TRBV12-4 and TRBJ1-5; D ambiguous. The length of the CDR3 is 12 residues. Deletions cut 6 bases from V and 6 bases from J, with 9 bases between. Here the CDR3 reads CASRYRVQPQHF. The DNA of the CDR3 is TGTGCCAGCAGATATCGAGTTCAGCCCCAGCATTTT.